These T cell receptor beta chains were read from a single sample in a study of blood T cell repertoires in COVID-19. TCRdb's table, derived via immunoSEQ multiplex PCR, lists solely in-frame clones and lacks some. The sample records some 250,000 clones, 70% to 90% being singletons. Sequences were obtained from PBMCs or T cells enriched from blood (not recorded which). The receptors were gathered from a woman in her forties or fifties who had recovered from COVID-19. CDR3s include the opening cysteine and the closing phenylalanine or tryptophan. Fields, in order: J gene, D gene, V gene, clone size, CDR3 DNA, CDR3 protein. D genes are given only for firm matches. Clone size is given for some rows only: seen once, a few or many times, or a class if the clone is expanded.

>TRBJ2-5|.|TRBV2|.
TGTGCCAGCAGTGAAGGCCGGGGAGAGACCCAGTACTTC
CASSEGRGETQYF
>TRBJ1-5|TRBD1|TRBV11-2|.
TGTGCCAGCAGCACGGACAGGGTTGGCAATCAGCCCCAGCATTTT
CASSTDRVGNQPQHF
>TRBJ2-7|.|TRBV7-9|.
TGTGCCAGCAGCTTTCAGGGTACTCCCGGCGAGCAGTACTTC
CASSFQGTPGEQYF
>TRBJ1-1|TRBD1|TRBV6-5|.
TGTGCCAGCAGCAGGGGGCGATTTAACACTGAAGCTTTCTTT
CASSRGRFNTEAFF
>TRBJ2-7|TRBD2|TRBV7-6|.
TGTGCCAGCAGCCTGACTAGCGGCCTCTCCTACGAGCAGTACTTC
CASSLTSGLSYEQYF
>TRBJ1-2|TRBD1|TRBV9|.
TGTGCCAGCAGTCCAGGGGGCGCAGGTGTTTATGGCTACACCTTC
CASSPGGAGVYGYTF
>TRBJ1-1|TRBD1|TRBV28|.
TGTGCCACTGACGGGACAGTCAACACTGAAGCTTTCTTT
CATDGTVNTEAFF
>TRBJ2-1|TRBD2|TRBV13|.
TGTGCCAGCAGCTTTGGGGTGGCTAGCGGGAACTACAATGAGCAGTTCTTC
CASSFGVASGNYNEQFF
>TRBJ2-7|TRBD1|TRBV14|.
TGTGCCAGCAGCCCCACAGGGGCCTATTATTACGAGCAGTACTTC
CASSPTGAYYYEQYF
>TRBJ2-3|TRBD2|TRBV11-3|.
TGTGCCAGCAGCTTAGAGGCTAGCGGATATACGCAGTATTTT
CASSLEASGYTQYF
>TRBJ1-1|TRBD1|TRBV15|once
TGTGCCACCAGCAGCTGGGACAGGGGAGGAACTGAAGCTTTCTTT
CATSSWDRGGTEAFF
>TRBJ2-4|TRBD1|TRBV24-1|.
TGTGCCACCGCCGAAAGGACAGGGGGCTTTGAAAACATTCAGTACTTC
CATAERTGGFENIQYF